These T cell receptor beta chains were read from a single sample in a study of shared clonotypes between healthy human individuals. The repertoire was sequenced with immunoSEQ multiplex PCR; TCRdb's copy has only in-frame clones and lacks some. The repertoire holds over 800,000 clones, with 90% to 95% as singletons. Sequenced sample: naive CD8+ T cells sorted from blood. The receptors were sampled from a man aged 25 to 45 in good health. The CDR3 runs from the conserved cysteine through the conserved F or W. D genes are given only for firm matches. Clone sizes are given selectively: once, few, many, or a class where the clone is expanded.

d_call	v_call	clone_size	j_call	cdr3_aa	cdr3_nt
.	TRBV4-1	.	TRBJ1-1	CASTLDLNTEAFF	TGCGCCAGCACCCTAGACCTGAACACTGAAGCTTTCTTT
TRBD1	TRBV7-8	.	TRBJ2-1	CASSSLQGANYNEQFF	TGTGCCAGCAGCTCTTTACAGGGGGCCAACTACAATGAGCAGTTCTTC
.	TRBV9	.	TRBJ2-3	CASSVYGNTDTQYF	TGTGCCAGCAGCGTATACGGGAACACAGATACGCAGTATTTT
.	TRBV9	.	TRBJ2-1	CASTPVAGSYNEQFF	TGTGCCAGCACCCCGGTAGCCGGATCCTACAATGAGCAGTTCTTC
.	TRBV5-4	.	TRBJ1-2	CASSSDSNYGYTF	TGTGCCAGCAGCTCCGACAGCAACTATGGCTACACCTTC
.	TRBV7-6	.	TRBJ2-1	CASSLEPAGYNEQFF	TGTGCCAGCAGCTTAGAACCAGCGGGTTACAATGAGCAGTTCTTC
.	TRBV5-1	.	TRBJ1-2	CASSLALGGRTNYGYTF	TGCGCCAGCAGCTTGGCCCTAGGGGGGCGGACTAACTATGGCTACACCTTC
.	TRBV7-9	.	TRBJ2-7	CASSLAPGSSYEQYF	TGTGCCAGCAGCTTAGCCCCGGGGAGCTCCTACGAGCAGTACTTC
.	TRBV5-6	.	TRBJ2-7	CASSLQSAEQYF	TGTGCCAGCAGCTTGCAGTCAGCGGAGCAGTACTTC
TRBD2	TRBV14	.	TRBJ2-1	CASSQGRKGLAGPYNEQFF	TGTGCCAGCAGCCAAGGGCGGAAAGGACTAGCGGGACCTTACAATGAGCAGTTCTTC
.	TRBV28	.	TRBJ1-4	CASSLSLADSSSEGEKLFF	TGTGCCAGCAGTTTAAGTCTAGCGGACAGCTCCTCCGAGGGAGAAAAACTGTTTTTT
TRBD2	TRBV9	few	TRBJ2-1	CASSGSGSAAYNEQFF	TGTGCCAGCAGCGGTAGCGGGAGTGCCGCCTACAATGAGCAGTTCTTC
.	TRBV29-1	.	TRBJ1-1	CSADWRNTEAFF	TGCAGCGCGGATTGGCGAAACACTGAAGCTTTCTTT
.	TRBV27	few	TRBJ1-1	CASRRGPGTEAFF	TGTGCCAGTCGTCGGGGGCCAGGTACTGAAGCTTTCTTT
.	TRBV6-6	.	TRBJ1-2	CASSYSNQGGVGYTF	TGTGCCAGCAGTTACTCGAATCAGGGAGGGGTGGGCTACACCTTC
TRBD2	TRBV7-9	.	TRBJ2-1	CASSPPSGSSYNEQFF	TGTGCCAGCAGCCCACCTAGCGGGAGTTCCTACAATGAGCAGTTCTTC
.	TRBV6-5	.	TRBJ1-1	CASTPSRTVNTEAFF	TGTGCCAGCACTCCAAGCAGGACAGTGAACACTGAAGCTTTCTTT
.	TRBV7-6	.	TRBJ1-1	CASSSNEGSNTEAFF	TGTGCCAGCAGCTCAAACGAGGGCTCAAACACTGAAGCTTTCTTT
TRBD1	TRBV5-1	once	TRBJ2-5	CASSLRTGGLETQYF	TGCGCCAGCAGCCTCAGGACAGGGGGCTTGGAGACCCAGTACTTC
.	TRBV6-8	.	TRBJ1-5	CASSEQVYSNQPQHF	TGTGCCAGCAGTGAACAGGTATATAGCAATCAGCCCCAGCATTTT
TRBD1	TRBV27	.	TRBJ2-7	CASREETGNEQYF	TGTGCCAGCAGAGAAGAGACAGGGAACGAGCAGTACTTC
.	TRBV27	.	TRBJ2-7	CASSFSGSHYEQYF	TGTGCCAGCAGTTTTTCGGGTTCCCACTACGAGCAGTACTTC
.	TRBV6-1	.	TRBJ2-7	CASSEPLGYF	TGTGCCAGCAGTGAGCCCCTTGGTTACTTC
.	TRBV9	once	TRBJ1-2	CASSVGGGIYGYTF	TGTGCCAGCAGCGTAGGAGGAGGTATCTATGGCTACACCTTC
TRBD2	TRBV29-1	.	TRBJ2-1	CSSGRAAFYNEQFF	TGCAGCAGCGGGAGGGCGGCGTTTTACAATGAGCAGTTCTTC
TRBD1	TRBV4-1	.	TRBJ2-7	CASSQGPGQGLIEQYF	TGCGCCAGCAGCCAAGGCCCGGGACAGGGATTGATCGAGCAGTACTTC
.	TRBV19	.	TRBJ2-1	CASSRSYNEQFF	TGTGCCAGTAGTAGGTCCTACAATGAGCAGTTCTTC
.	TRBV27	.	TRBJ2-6	CATALLVSSGANVLTF	TGTGCCACCGCCCTCTTGGTGAGCTCTGGGGCCAACGTCCTGACTTTC